The entry that follows covers one TCR beta chain sequence. The antigen is not known. This entry belongs to a study of cytomegalovirus exposure and HLA in healthy donors. The donors were members of the validation cohort, which comprised roughly 130 subjects and was separate from the first cohort of 600 to 850 subjects. Study outcomes and limitations: Subsequent analysis of the approximately 110 validation repertoires found a tendency for first-cohort TCR clusters to co-occur. With high specificity and sensitivity, the classifier reportedly diagnosed cytomegalovirus status. Cytomegalovirus association was listed for 150 or so TCR beta chains.

V lost 0 bases and J lost 7, with 10 bases in between. The CDR3 runs to 13 residues. Germline V CDR1 and CDR2: LGHNA, YNFKEQ. Assay used: immunoSEQ multiplex PCR; TCRdb lists only in-frame clones, some missing. The sample has 150,000 to 200,000 clones, about 96% seen once; the top ten hold more than 0.7%. The sequencing input was PBMCs. The clonotype was recovered from a woman between 18 and 29 years old in good health and CMV-seronegative. The chain is built from TRBV4-2 and TRBJ2-7, with D perhaps TRBD2 (5 bases). The chain's CDR3 is CASSQDSSREQYF. DNA of the CDR3: TGTGCCAGCAGCCAAGATTCTAGCAGGGAGCAGTACTTC.